These 2 T cell receptor beta chains share one sample of origin, sequenced in a study of vaccination and CD4 T cells after COVID-19. An Oncomine TCR Beta short-read assay was used to sequence the DNA from cultured CD4+ T cells. Genomic DNA extraction was carried out from cultured CD4+ T cells. MiXCR, applied by TCRdb to the PCR reads, yields one record per CDR3 protein. The profile covers over 9,500 distinct CDR3 sequences, with under 40% appearing a single time and 8% to 8.5% taken by the ten largest. These receptors have no identified antigens. Treatment noted: roughly 11-day PBMC culture with coronavirus spike peptide pools or control peptides (ViraFEST assay). Investigators obtained the unexposed donor's CD4+ T cells before the COVID-19 pandemic (2011-2018). What was sequenced was CD4+ T cells from blood, cultured in vitro. The receptors were gathered from a human donor in good health.

The rearrangement uses TRBV20-1 and TRBJ2-3; D is unclear. With 3 bases removed from V and 2 bases from J, the gap between germline ends came to 12 bases. Germline V lookup: CDR1 DFQATT, CDR2 SNEGSKA (reference sequence). The CDR3 is made up of 14 amino acids. CDR3 protein: CSARVSAATDTQYF. DNA of the CDR3: TGCAGTGCTAGGGTCTCGGCCGCCACAGATACGCAGTATTTT.

This clonotype counts as medium-sized. This sequence joins TRBV11-3 and TRBJ2-5; TRBD2 matches at 11 bases. CDR3 size: 17 residues. Unmatched junction bases numbered 12, after V lost 5 bases and J lost 4 bases. Germline V gives CDR1 SGHNT, CDR2 YENEEA. The CDR3 loop is CASSPRSGTSGLETQYF. CDR3 in DNA: TGTGCCAGCAGCCCCAGATCCGGGACTAGCGGCTTAGAGACCCAGTACTTC.